These 32 T cell receptor beta chains were sequenced from one sample in a study of post-analysis software for immune sequencing data. Findings and caveats of the study: A handful of TRBV segments (TRBV5-6, TRBV5-1 and TRBV20-1 among them) occurred more frequently in patients than in controls.

cDNA libraries for TCR beta contained unique molecular identifiers. TCRdb used MiXCR to reprocess the PCR reads, holding one entry per CDR3 protein. The sample yields just over 250,000 distinct CDR3 sequences, about 40% seen once. These receptors' antigens are unknown. The sequencing input was blood. The receptor set was obtained from a girl between 5 and 17 years old with multiple sclerosis.

In its sample, this clonotype was seen many times. This chain links TRBV15 with TRBJ2-1, with TRBD2 identical over 8 bases. CDR1 is LNHNV and CDR2 is YYDKDF in the germline V gene (reference sequence). CDR3 length equals 16 residues. V lost 1 base and J lost 4; bases outside the gene matches: 6. CDR3 bases: TGTGCCACCAGCAGAGGGGTAGCGGGGAGTTACAATGAGCAGTTCTTC. Translating it yields CATSRGVAGSYNEQFF. Drawing the rest from reference TRBV15 and TRBJ2-1, the complete variable domain is DAMVIQNPRYQVTQFGKPVTLSCSQTLNHNVMYWYQQKSSQAPKLLFHYYDKDFNNEADTPDNFQSRRPNTSFCFLDIRSPGLGDTAMYLCATSRGVAGSYNEQFFGPGTRLTVL.

The J gene is TRBJ1-6, the V gene TRBV19, with D possibly being TRBD1 (5 bases). Germline V gene data show CDR1 as LNHDA and CDR2 as SQIVND (reference sequence). The CDR3 length is 14 residues. Trimming stripped 8 bases from V and 7 bases from J, with 15 bases between. The chain's CDR3 is CASHWDGQNSPLHF. The CDR3 DNA follows: TGTGCCAGTCATTGGGACGGCCAAAATTCACCCCTCCACTTT. The full variable domain, rest sourced from reference TRBV19 and TRBJ1-6, is DGGITQSPKYLFRKEGQNVTLSCEQNLNHDAMYWYRQDPGQGLRLIYYSQIVNDFQKGDIAEGYSVSREKKESFPLTVTSAQKNPTAFYLCASHWDGQNSPLHFGNGTRLTVT.

This clonotype has a count of ten or more. The rearrangement links TRBV9 to TRBJ2-1; possible D gene TRBD2, 5 bases. Germline CDR1 is SGDLS and CDR2 is YYNGEE. V lost 4 bases, J lost 3 bases, and 8 bases lay in between. The CDR3 length is 13 residues. CDR3 in amino acids: CASSPGYYNEQFF. In DNA, the CDR3 is TGTGCCAGCAGCCCGGGGTACTACAATGAGCAGTTCTTC.

This clonotype was found many times. The rearrangement links TRBV11-2 to TRBJ1-6; D uncertain. Germline V CDR1 and CDR2: SGHAT, FQNNGV. V was clipped by 3 bases and J by 10 bases, with 22 bases between them. The CDR3 covers 17 residues. The CDR3 sequence: CASSFLGPLKGASPLHF. In DNA form, the CDR3 reads TGTGCCAGCAGCTTCCTAGGCCCCCTAAAAGGTGCATCACCCCTCCACTTT.

The rearrangement joins TRBV7-2 to TRBJ2-5; D ambiguous. Judging by the DNA end, TRBJ2-7 fits better; the J call may be wrong. Germline V lookup: CDR1 SGHTA, CDR2 FQGNSA. The CDR3 totals 13 residues. CDR3 loop: CASSWGFGYEQYF. CDR3 coding DNA: TGTGCCAGCAGCTGGGGATTTGGCTACGAGCAGTACTTC.

The rearrangement uses TRBV7-2 and TRBJ2-5; 7 bases line up with TRBD1. Germline assignment: CDR1 SGHTA and CDR2 FQGNSA. V lost 5 bases and J lost 4; bases outside the gene matches: 13. The CDR3 is 16 residues long. CDR3 DNA: TGTGCCAGCAGCCAAACCGGGACAGCCGGCTCAGAGACCCAGTACTTC. It encodes CASSQTGTAGSETQYF.

In regard to this clonotype: This may arise from a read error, as a much more abundant clone is one base away. The chain uses TRBV20-1 and TRBJ1-4, with D tentatively TRBD1 (6 bases). The length of the CDR3 is 16 residues. Germline V gives CDR1 DFQATT, CDR2 SNEGSKA (reference sequence). CDR3 bases: TGCAGTGCTGGAGATCCGGCCGGACAGTCCAATGAAAAACTGTTTTTT. Its protein is CSAGDPAGQSNEKLFF.

This clonotype was seen a few times. With a much larger clone just one base away, this may be a read error. The rearrangement joins TRBV3-1 to TRBJ2-2; perhaps TRBD2 as D (6 bases). CDR1 is LGHDT and CDR2 is YNNKEL in the germline V gene (reference sequence). The CDR3 is 16 residues long. The CDR3: CTSSQARDSYTGELFF. The CDR3 coding sequence is TGTACCAGCAGCCAAGCGCGGGACTCCTACACCGGGGAGCTGTTTTTT.

This clonotype was counted between two and nine times. This chain joins TRBV7-9 and TRBJ1-5; 7 nucleotides agree with TRBD1. CDR3 size: 15 residues. Trimming took 5 bases from V and 5 from J; bases not matched to a gene: 9. Germline V gene sequence: CDR1 SEHNR, CDR2 FQNEAQ (reference sequence). The CDR3 loop is CASSPSGGQHQPQHF. CDR3 DNA sequence: TGTGCCAGCAGCCCGAGTGGGGGACAGCATCAGCCCCAGCATTTT.

The chain links TRBV12-3 or TRBV12-4 to TRBJ1-2; D unresolved. Trimming stripped 5 bases from V and 8 bases from J, with 15 bases between. CDR3 length equals 13 residues. The CDR3: CASSPQESRGYTF. The CDR3 region has the DNA TGTGCCAGCAGTCCCCAGGAAAGTCGGGGCTACACCTTC.

In this sample, this clonotype turned up many times. J is TRBJ2-1 and V is TRBV30, with 14 bases that match TRBD2. CDR1 is GTSNPN and CDR2 is SVGIG in the germline V gene (reference sequence). J lost 9 bases, V lost 0 bases, and 4 bases had no gene match. The CDR3 runs to 15 residues. The chain's CDR3 is CAWSVTSGRAGEQFF. The CDR3, as DNA: TGTGCCTGGAGTGTGACTAGCGGGAGGGCCGGTGAGCAGTTCTTC.

This clonotype is classed as medium-sized. This sequence joins TRBV6-2 or TRBV6-3 and TRBJ2-1; a possible D gene is TRBD2 (5 bases). The CDR3 extends over 12 amino acids. The V and J ends lost 4 bases and 9 bases respectively, with 10 bases between them. Per germline, CDR1 MNHEY and CDR2 SVGEGT. The CDR3 DNA is TGTGCCAGCAGTTCCCTAGAGGGTGAGCAGTTCTTC. Translated, it gives CASSSLEGEQFF.

This clonotype was picked up many times. The CDR3 DNA reads as TGTGCCAGCAGCCAACGACAGGGTGGTGGCAATCAGCCCCAGCATTTT. It codes for CASSQRQGGGNQPQHF. The chain uses TRBV7-8 and TRBJ1-5; TRBD1 aligns across 7 bases. V lost 5 bases, J lost 2 bases, and 9 bases stayed unmatched. The V gene's germline CDR1 is SGHVS and CDR2 FQNEAQ. CDR3 length equals 16 residues.

This clonotype was observed many times. The chain combines TRBV28 with TRBJ1-5, with D unclear. Trimming took off 0 bases at V and 6 bases at J, with 12 bases between the two ends. CDR1 and CDR2 (germline): MDHEN, SYDVKM. CDR3 size: 15 residues. The CDR3 here is CASSLWGGLGQPQHF. The CDR3 region has the DNA TGTGCCAGCAGTTTATGGGGAGGGCTGGGTCAGCCCCAGCATTTT.

The genes are TRBV6-6 and TRBJ2-5; either TRBD1 or TRBD2 may supply D (6 bases each). The germline V and J ends were trimmed by 6 bases and 2 bases, with 13 bases remaining between them. In germline, CDR1 is MNHNY, CDR2 SVGAGI (reference sequence). The CDR3 extends over 14 amino acids. The CDR3 region has the DNA TGTGCCAGCAGCCAAGGGGGGAGGCAAGAGACCCAGTACTTC. Protein product: CASSQGGRQETQYF.

As concerns this clonotype: A much more abundant neighbour one base away suggests this may be a read error. This chain uses TRBV12-3 or TRBV12-4 with TRBJ2-5; tentatively, D is TRBD1 (5 bases). The J call may be incorrect, as the DNA end agrees better with TRBJ2-1. This CDR3 has 14 residues. DNA of the CDR3: TGTGCCAGCAGTTTAGAGGGGAAAAAAGAGACCCAGTTCTTC. Encoded protein: CASSLEGKKETQFF.

The chain employs TRBV12-3 or TRBV12-4 and TRBJ2-7; 7 bases map to TRBD1. Losses at the gene ends were 5 bases for V and 10 bases for J; bases not matched to a gene: 17. The CDR3 loop spans 15 amino acids. The CDR3, as DNA: TGTGCCAGCAGTGAAAGGGGGCCCATCGGAGAAGCCCAGTACTTC. Translated, it gives CASSERGPIGEAQYF.

This clonotype was seen many times. This chain joins TRBV7-2 and TRBJ1-1; no clear D gene. Between the trimmed V and J ends, which lost 6 bases and 4 bases, there was a span of 15 bases. The CDR3 spans 14 residues. The germline gives CDR1 SGHTA, CDR2 FQGNSA. This chain's CDR3 is CASRKIRTATEAFF. CDR3 nucleotides: TGTGCCAGCAGGAAGATCCGGACGGCCACTGAAGCTTTCTTT.

On this clonotype itself: Possible read error: a much larger clone is one base away. The chain links TRBV6-2 or TRBV6-3 to TRBJ2-7; 8 bases map to TRBD2. The CDR3 is 19 amino acids. The germline CDR1 and CDR2 sequences are MNHEY and SVGEGT. The V segment lost 0 bases and the J segment 2 bases; nucleotides outside the gene matches: 15. In DNA, the CDR3 is TGTGCCAGCAGTTACTCGAGGCCATCCGGGACTAGGAGCCCCTACGAGCAGTACTTC. The encoded protein is CASSYSRPSGTRSPYEQYF.

The gene calls are TRBV4-1 and TRBJ2-3; D possibly corresponds to TRBD1 (5 bases). V dropped 0 bases and J dropped 2 bases, with 9 bases sitting between them. This CDR3 is 15 amino acids long. Germline V gene data show CDR1 as MGHRA and CDR2 as YSYEKL. The CDR3 DNA sequence: TGCGCCAGCAGCCAAGAGCCAGGGCACACAGATACGCAGTATTTT. This translates into CASSQEPGHTDTQYF.

The V and J genes are TRBV20-1 and TRBJ1-5, with D possibly matching TRBD1 (5 bases). Germline CDR1 and CDR2: DFQATT and SNEGSKA (reference sequence). Trimming left V 1 base short and J 9 bases short, with 13 bases between. This CDR3 has 13 residues. CDR3 nucleotides: TGCAGTGCTAGAGTGGGGGGGTCCGGGCCCCAGCATTTT. This encodes CSARVGGSGPQHF.

The chain joins TRBV7-9 to TRBJ2-2, with unresolved D. CDR3 size: 17 residues. V was cut by 4 bases and J by 6 bases, with 21 bases left in between. Germline loops: CDR1 SEHNR, CDR2 FQNEAQ (reference sequence). The CDR3 sequence: CASSSPLPRLPPGELFF. The CDR3 nucleotides read TGTGCCAGCAGCTCTCCTCTGCCCCGCCTCCCGCCCGGGGAGCTGTTTTTT.

This chain uses TRBV14 with TRBJ2-3; weak D call: TRBD2 (6 bases). The V gene lost 0 bases and the J gene lost 7 bases, with 11 bases spanning the gap. Germline V gene sequence: CDR1 SGHDN, CDR2 FVKESK. The CDR3 is 14 residues long. This CDR3 is CASSQDRGLNTQYF. The CDR3 DNA reads as TGTGCCAGCAGCCAAGACCGGGGGTTGAATACGCAGTATTTT. Supplemented by reference TRBV14 and TRBJ2-3, the full variable domain reads EAGVTQFPSHSVIEKGQTVTLRCDPISGHDNLYWYRRVMGKEIKFLLHFVKESKQDESGMPNNRFLAERTGGTYSTLKVQPAELEDSGVYFCASSQDRGLNTQYFGPGTRLTVL.

The chain recombines TRBV5-1 with TRBJ2-5, with D perhaps matching TRBD1 or TRBD2 (7 bases each). V was cut by 4 bases and J by 1 base, with 11 bases left in between. The CDR3 spans 14 residues. Germline assignment: CDR1 SGHRS and CDR2 YFSETQ. The CDR3 loop is CASSPGGAQETQYF. In DNA form, the CDR3 reads TGCGCCAGCAGCCCAGGGGGGGCCCAAGAGACCCAGTACTTC.

In its sample, this clonotype was seen many times. The gene calls are TRBV28 and TRBJ2-1, with 8 bases fitting TRBD2. This CDR3 has 15 amino acids. CDR1 and CDR2 (germline): MDHEN, SYDVKM. V shed 5 bases, J shed 5 bases, and the junction held 8 bases outside the gene matches. CDR3 in DNA: TGTGCCAGCAGTGCTCCGGGACTAGTTAACAATGAGCAGTTCTTC. Translated: CASSAPGLVNNEQFF.

There are a few counts of this clonotype. The V and J genes are TRBV28 and TRBJ2-5, with D possibly TRBD1 on 5 matching bases. The CDR3 is 11 residues long. V lost 6 bases and J 5 bases, leaving 7 bases between the germline ends. Germline lookup yields CDR1 MDHEN and CDR2 SYDVKM. The CDR3 bases are TGTGCCAGCAGGGGGCGGGAGACCCAGTACTTC. Its protein product is CASRGRETQYF.

The V call is TRBV5-1, the J call TRBJ2-7; D tentatively reads TRBD1 or TRBD2 (5 bases each). V lost 1 base, J lost 0 bases, and 11 bases lay in between. The germline CDR1 and CDR2 sequences are SGHRS and YFSETQ. The CDR3 runs 15 residues. The DNA of the CDR3 is TGCGCCAGCAGCTTGAAATGGGGGAGCTCCTACGAGCAGTACTTC. Translated: CASSLKWGSSYEQYF.

The table lists this clonotype with many counts. The chain is built from TRBV29-1 and TRBJ2-1; D possibly corresponds to TRBD2 (5 bases). Trimming stripped 6 bases from V and 6 bases from J, with 12 bases between. CDR1 SQVTM and CDR2 ANQGSEA come from the germline V gene. This CDR3 is 12 amino acids long. The CDR3 nucleotides are TGCAGCGTAAATAGCCTAGCCAATGAGCAGTTCTTC. It specifies CSVNSLANEQFF.

Ten or more counts support this clonotype. The CDR3 reads CSVDGGTVYNEQFF. CDR3 sequence (DNA): TGCAGCGTTGATGGCGGGACAGTATACAATGAGCAGTTCTTC. The J gene is TRBJ2-1, the V gene TRBV29-1; possibly TRBD1 for D (7 bases). V was clipped by 3 bases and J by 4 bases, with 13 bases between them. The CDR3 runs to 14 residues. CDR1 is SQVTM and CDR2 is ANQGSEA in the germline V gene.

Ten or more counts support this clonotype. The rearrangement joins TRBV12-3 or TRBV12-4 to TRBJ1-2; 9 bases map to TRBD1. V was pared by 3 bases and J by 6 bases, with 8 bases of the junction left unmatched. The CDR3 extends over 15 amino acids. The CDR3 here is CASSFGGQGFNGYTF. CDR3 sequence (DNA): TGTGCCAGCAGTTTCGGAGGACAGGGGTTTAATGGCTACACCTTC.

The V and J genes are TRBV10-3 and TRBJ1-5; possibly TRBD1 for D (5 bases). Trimming left V 4 bases short and J 0 bases short, with 7 bases between. The CDR3 totals 14 residues. Germline V CDR1 and CDR2: ENHRY, SYGVKD. The CDR3 region is CAISGTNSNQPQHF. In DNA, the CDR3 is TGTGCCATCAGTGGGACAAATAGCAATCAGCCCCAGCATTTT.

CDR3 region: CSAEASGIYNEQFF. CDR3 DNA: TGCAGTGCGGAGGCTAGCGGAATATACAATGAGCAGTTCTTC. The J gene is TRBJ2-1, the V gene TRBV20-1; 7 bases map to TRBD2. The CDR3 length is 14 residues. Germline CDR1 is DFQATT and CDR2 is SNEGSKA (reference sequence). Trimming took 6 bases from V and 4 from J; bases not matched to a gene: 9.